These 30 T cell receptor beta chains were sequenced from one sample in a study of cytomegalovirus exposure and HLA in healthy donors. PCR employed 60 Vbeta and 13 Jbeta primers. Some clones are missing from TCRdb's copy, which holds only in-frame ones; the method was immunoSEQ multiplex PCR. Of roughly 200,000 clones detected, about four fifths appear once; the ten largest clones hold approximately 1.5%. Sample: PBMCs. Receptors originate from a girl aged 10 to 17 in good health and CMV-seropositive.

This chain links TRBV6-6 with TRBJ2-7, with a weak D call TRBD1 (6 bases). Germline V gene data show CDR1 as MNHNY and CDR2 as SVGAGI (reference sequence). The ends were cut back, 5 bases at V and 5 bases at J, with 19 bases in the middle. The CDR3 is 15 amino acids. The CDR3 sequence is CASSDGAGAVNEQYF. CDR3 in DNA: TGTGCCAGCAGTGACGGCGCAGGGGCGGTAAACGAGCAGTACTTC.

The genes are TRBV4-1 and TRBJ2-5, with a possible D match to TRBD1 (5 bases). Germline loops: CDR1 MGHRA, CDR2 YSYEKL. This CDR3 is built from 14 residues. Deletions cut 2 bases from V and 4 bases from J, with 11 bases between. CDR3 nucleotides: TGCGCCAGCAGCCAATCCCTAAGGGGAGAGACCCAGTACTTC. Translation gives CASSQSLRGETQYF.

The CDR3: CASSQGQGERELFF. The CDR3, as DNA: TGCGCCAGCAGCCAAGGACAGGGTGAACGGGAGCTGTTTTTT. The chain uses TRBV4-3 and TRBJ2-2, with 7 positions matching TRBD1. With V trimmed by 1 base and J by 9 bases, 5 bases remained unmatched. The CDR3 has 14 residues. Germline V gives CDR1 LGHNA, CDR2 YSLEER.

The V gene is TRBV27, the J gene TRBJ2-1; 8 positions match TRBD2. Germline V gene lookup returns CDR1 MNHEY and CDR2 SMNVEV (reference sequence). The ends lost 5 bases at V and 7 bases at J; junction bases unmatched: 7. This CDR3 has 14 residues. The CDR3, as DNA: TGTGCCAGCAGTCCCCGGGGGGGGGTAAATGAGCAGTTCTTC. Its translation: CASSPRGGVNEQFF.

V and J are TRBV5-1 and TRBJ1-5; the match to TRBD1 covers 11 bases. This CDR3 is built from 19 residues. Germline-derived CDR1 and CDR2 are SGHRS and YFSETQ. J was trimmed by 2 bases and V by 0 bases; bases with no gene match: 10. The CDR3 DNA sequence: TGCGCCAGCAGCTTGGTAGGACAGGGGGCGATTCTGTGCAATCAGCCCCAGCATTTT. It specifies CASSLVGQGAILCNQPQHF.

V is TRBV7-2 and J is TRBJ1-5; 7 nucleotides agree with TRBD1. From germline, CDR1 is SGHTA and CDR2 FQGNSA. Trimming took 5 bases from V and 5 from J; bases not matched to a gene: 6. CDR3 size: 14 residues. For the CDR3, the DNA is TGTGCCAGCAGCCATAGACAGGGTGATCAGCCCCAGCATTTT. Translation: CASSHRQGDQPQHF.

This sequence joins TRBV5-4 and TRBJ2-1; 11 bases are a match to TRBD2. Unmatched junction bases numbered 7, after V lost 7 bases and J lost 4 bases. CDR1 is SGHNT, CDR2 YYREEE, per germline (reference sequence). The CDR3 consists of 15 residues. Here the CDR3 reads CASYTLAGGYNEQFF. The CDR3 region has the DNA TGTGCCAGCTACACCCTAGCGGGGGGTTACAATGAGCAGTTCTTC.

The chain is built from TRBV18 and TRBJ2-7; D perhaps matches TRBD1 (6 bases). The germline CDR1 and CDR2 sequences are KGHSH and LQKENI. Trimming left V 3 bases short and J 5 bases short, with 17 bases between. There are 15 residues in the CDR3. CDR3 region: CASSPGTGITDEQYF. CDR3 in DNA: TGTGCCAGCTCACCGGGTACAGGGATAACAGACGAGCAGTACTTC.

The chain carries TRBV5-6 and TRBJ2-3; the D is unclear. V gave up 1 base and J gave up 6 bases, with 9 bases separating them. The CDR3 spans 13 residues. Germline loops: CDR1 SGHDT, CDR2 YYEEEE. This chain's CDR3 is CASSLFISDTQYF. The CDR3 coding sequence is TGTGCCAGCAGCTTGTTTATATCGGATACGCAGTATTTT.

The rearrangement uses TRBV5-4 and TRBJ2-3; TRBD1 matches 11 bases. CDR1 and CDR2 (germline): SGHNT, YYREEE (reference sequence). This CDR3 region has 14 residues. V dropped 4 bases and J dropped 4; count of bases not matched to a gene: 2. As DNA, the CDR3 is TGTGCCAGCAGCCCGGGACAGGGGGCAGATACGCAGTATTTT. Protein: CASSPGQGADTQYF.

The V call is TRBV18, the J call TRBJ1-2; D is unresolved. Per the germline V gene, CDR1 is KGHSH and CDR2 is LQKENI. The CDR3 covers 14 residues. V lost 5 bases and J lost 2, with 12 bases in between. CDR3 DNA sequence: TGTGCCAGCTCAGGGTCGGCGGGAAACTATGGCTACACCTTC. It yields the protein CASSGSAGNYGYTF.

V usage is TRBV5-6 and J usage is TRBJ1-2; no clear D. Trimming took off 2 bases at V and 0 bases at J, with 5 bases between the two ends. CDR3 length: 13 amino acids. Germline V gives CDR1 SGHDT, CDR2 YYEEEE. CDR3 in DNA: TGTGCCAGCAGCTTTGGCACTAACTATGGCTACACCTTC. Amino acid sequence: CASSFGTNYGYTF.

This chain connects TRBV6-5 to TRBJ1-6; the match to TRBD1 covers 8 bases. V was pared by 6 bases and J by 7 bases, with 5 bases of the junction left unmatched. From germline, CDR1 is MNHEY and CDR2 SVGAGI. This CDR3 spans 14 amino acids. CDR3 protein: CASRIQGANSPLHF. In DNA form, the CDR3 reads TGTGCCAGCAGGATCCAGGGGGCCAATTCACCCCTCCACTTT.

The chain recombines TRBV5-1 with TRBJ2-3; TRBD1 agrees at 9 bases. V was pared by 4 bases and J by 6 bases, with 6 bases of the junction left unmatched. The CDR3 runs 14 residues. The germline CDR1 and CDR2 sequences are SGHRS and YFSETQ. The CDR3 DNA sequence: TGCGCCAGCAGCATCGGGACAGGGACCGATACGCAGTATTTT. Translation gives CASSIGTGTDTQYF.

Note on this clone: Other DNA sequences from this sample encode an identical CDR3 as well. This chain joins TRBV9 and TRBJ2-3; 8 nucleotides line up with TRBD1. The germline V gene encodes CDR1 SGDLS and CDR2 YYNGEE. J was trimmed by 3 bases and V by 4 bases; bases with no gene match: 4. The CDR3 has 14 residues. DNA of the CDR3: TGTGCCAGCAGCCCACGGACAGGGACAGATACGCAGTATTTT. The encoded protein is CASSPRTGTDTQYF.

V usage is TRBV10-1 and J usage is TRBJ1-1; 7 bases fit TRBD1. Trimming at V came to 6 bases and at J to 1 base, leaving 5 bases not matched to a gene. The CDR3 has 14 residues. The germline V gene encodes CDR1 WNHNN and CDR2 SYGVQD (reference sequence). In DNA, the CDR3 is TGCGCCAGCAGGGCCGGGACAGCGAACACTGAAGCTTTCTTT. It encodes CASRAGTANTEAFF.

The gene calls are TRBV15 and TRBJ2-7; TRBD1 matches at 8 bases. J lost 2 bases, V lost 0 bases, and 3 bases had no gene match. This CDR3 is built from 15 residues. Germline values: CDR1 LNHNV, CDR2 YYDKDF (reference sequence). DNA for the CDR3: TGTGCCACCAGCAGAGACCAGGGGGCAGCCTACGAGCAGTACTTC. Its protein product is CATSRDQGAAYEQYF.

The chain couples TRBV5-1 to TRBJ2-7; TRBD1 might be the D (5 bases). The V and J ends lost 4 bases and 1 base respectively, with 12 bases between them. CDR3 length: 14 residues. Germline CDR1 SGHRS, CDR2 YFSETQ. The CDR3 DNA reads TGCGCCAGCAGCGGGAATTCAGGGTCCTACGAGCAGTACTTC. Amino acids: CASSGNSGSYEQYF.

The chain links TRBV20-1 to TRBJ2-7, with unresolved D. CDR1 is DFQATT and CDR2 is SNEGSKA in the germline V gene (reference sequence). CDR3 size: 11 residues. Trimming removed 2 bases from V and 1 base from J, with 3 bases in between. The CDR3 sequence: CSARLSYEQYF. CDR3 nucleotides: TGCAGTGCTAGACTATCCTACGAGCAGTACTTC.

The CDR3 coding sequence is TGTGCCACCGCGCGGACTTTTGCTAGCACAGATACGCAGTATTTT. Translated: CATARTFASTDTQYF. The chain combines TRBV6-5 with TRBJ2-3, with a possible D match to TRBD2 (5 bases). Per germline, CDR1 MNHEY and CDR2 SVGAGI. The germline V and J ends were trimmed by 10 bases and 0 bases, with 17 bases remaining between them. This CDR3 comprises 15 residues.

The chain has TRBV5-1 and TRBJ1-2; D is uncertain. The CDR3 sequence is 14 residues long. The germline V gene encodes CDR1 SGHRS and CDR2 YFSETQ. Trimming took 4 bases from V and 2 from J, leaving 12 bases between them. The CDR3 here is CASSPKESNYGYTF. The CDR3 DNA is TGCGCCAGCAGCCCCAAAGAGTCCAACTATGGCTACACCTTC.

The V and J genes are TRBV5-4 and TRBJ2-3, with a weak D call TRBD1 (6 bases). Trimming took 0 bases from V and 3 from J, leaving 23 bases between them. Germline V gene lookup returns CDR1 SGHNT and CDR2 YYREEE (reference sequence). The CDR3 consists of 19 residues. The CDR3 DNA reads as TGTGCCAGCAGCTTGGTTTCGATGCGGACAGAAGGAGTGACAGATACGCAGTATTTT. Protein sequence: CASSLVSMRTEGVTDTQYF.

This sequence joins TRBV5-6 and TRBJ2-3; TRBD2 aligns across 7 bases. The germline gives CDR1 SGHDT, CDR2 YYEEEE. J lost 5 bases, V lost 6 bases, and 6 bases had no gene match. This CDR3 spans 13 amino acids. CDR3 DNA: TGTGCCAGCATGTGGACGGGGGGAGATACGCAGTATTTT. It yields the protein CASMWTGGDTQYF.

The rearrangement links TRBV29-1 to TRBJ2-3; a weak D match, TRBD1 (6 bases). There are 13 residues in the CDR3. Trimming cost V 4 bases and J 2 bases, with 10 bases left between them. Per the germline V gene, CDR1 is SQVTM and CDR2 is ANQGSEA. The CDR3 DNA reads TGCAGCGTTGTCACAGGGTTCACAGATACGCAGTATTTT. Protein product: CSVVTGFTDTQYF.

V and J are TRBV27 and TRBJ1-1, with TRBD1 as a possible D gene (6 bases). CDR1 and CDR2 from the germline V gene are MNHEY and SMNVEV (reference sequence). This CDR3 comprises 14 residues. V was cut by 3 bases and J by 3 bases, with 11 bases left in between. In DNA form, the CDR3 reads TGTGCCAGCAGTTTGAACAGGGTGGACACTGAAGCTTTCTTT. Amino acid sequence: CASSLNRVDTEAFF.

This chain links TRBV12-5 with TRBJ1-4; 12 bases align to TRBD1. Germline assignment: CDR1 LGHNT and CDR2 FRNRAP. CDR3 size: 19 residues. V shed 2 bases, J shed 7 bases, and the junction held 14 bases outside the gene matches. The CDR3 bases are TGTGCTAGTGGTTTGCAACTCTCCCGGGACAGGGGGCGCGGTGAAAAACTGTTTTTT. Translating gives CASGLQLSRDRGRGEKLFF.

The chain uses TRBV4-3 and TRBJ1-5; tentative D call: TRBD1 (5 bases). The V end was cut by 4 bases, the J end by 3 bases, with 10 bases between. Germline-derived CDR1 and CDR2 are LGHNA and YSLEER. The length of the CDR3 is 14 residues. The CDR3 here is CASSPDTTNQPQHF. For the CDR3, the DNA is TGCGCCAGCAGCCCGGACACAACCAATCAGCCCCAGCATTTT.

The V and J genes are TRBV10-3 and TRBJ1-2, with TRBD1 as a possible D gene (5 bases). V lost 4 bases and J 2 bases, leaving 11 bases between the germline ends. This CDR3 comprises 14 residues. Germline values: CDR1 ENHRY, CDR2 SYGVKD. The CDR3 sequence: CAISGQGGNYGYTF. CDR3 nucleotide sequence: TGTGCCATCAGTGGTCAGGGAGGGAACTATGGCTACACCTTC.

This clone was found once. The V gene is TRBV27, the J gene TRBJ1-1; perhaps TRBD1 as D (6 bases). The CDR3 sequence is 14 residues long. V lost 8 bases and J 4 bases, leaving 17 bases between the germline ends. Germline CDR1 is MNHEY and CDR2 is SMNVEV (reference sequence). The CDR3 bases are TGTGCCAGCGGTAAAACAGGGTGGCCCACTGAAGCTTTCTTT. It specifies CASGKTGWPTEAFF.

The rearrangement links TRBV7-2 to TRBJ2-3, with D maybe TRBD1 (7 bases). V lost 2 bases, J lost 7 bases, and 16 bases lay in between. The CDR3 is 15 residues long. Germline CDR1 reads SGHTA; CDR2 reads FQGNSA. CDR3 sequence reads: CASSLPGGSQNTQYF. The CDR3 nucleotides are TGTGCCAGCAGCTTACCAGGGGGGTCCCAGAATACGCAGTATTTT.